Listed below are T cell receptor beta chains from one sample, sequenced in a study of Ad26.COV2.S vaccination and SARS-CoV-2 variants. Assay: immunoSEQ multiplex PCR; the TCRdb copy retains only in-frame clones and omits some. This sample yields about 330,000 clones, of which roughly 88% are seen a single time; 5.5% belongs to the top ten. This specimen consisted of peripheral blood, obtained in a trial of Ad26.COV2.S vaccine versus placebo. The receptors shown here come from a person aged 18-60 years who received the Ad26.COV2.S COVID-19 vaccine or a placebo. Each CDR3 is given with its conserved first and last residue. The D gene is left open where the match is weak. Not all rows give a size; the values are once, few, many and, for expanded clones, a class.

clone size	D gene	J gene	V gene	CDR3 protein	CDR3 DNA
.	TRBD1	TRBJ2-5	TRBV7-2	CASSLAGGQAETQYF	TGTGCCAGCAGCTTAGCGGGGGGACAGGCAGAGACCCAGTACTTC
.	TRBD1	TRBJ1-1	TRBV6-4	CASSRGTGFPTEAFF	TGTGCCAGCAGTCGGGGGACAGGGTTCCCCACTGAAGCTTTCTTT
.	TRBD1	TRBJ2-7	TRBV13	CASSSDRESPYEQYF	TGTGCCAGCAGCTCGGACAGGGAAAGTCCCTACGAGCAGTACTTC
.	.	TRBJ1-1	TRBV3-1/TRBV3-2	CASSRTTVMDTEAFF	TGTGCCAGCAGCCGGACAACCGTGATGGACACTGAAGCTTTCTTT
once	TRBD1	TRBJ1-2	TRBV7-3	CASSFSRDRGINYGYTF	TGTGCCAGCAGCTTTAGTCGGGACAGGGGAATTAACTATGGCTACACCTTC
.	.	TRBJ2-5	TRBV12-2	CASRSQETQYF	TGTGCAAGTCGCTCGCAAGAGACCCAGTACTTC
.	.	TRBJ1-4	TRBV4-3	CASSQGEGFNEKLFF	TGCGCCAGCAGCCAGGGTGAGGGATTCAATGAAAAACTGTTTTTT
.	TRBD2	TRBJ2-1	TRBV11-2	CASSPGGSGGLRHNEQFF	TGTGCCAGCAGCCCCGGGGGGAGCGGGGGGCTACGCCACAATGAGCAGTTCTTC
.	TRBD1	TRBJ1-2	TRBV2	CASSETRTGSYGYTF	TGTGCCAGCAGTGAGACCCGGACAGGGTCTTATGGCTACACCTTC
.	.	TRBJ1-3	TRBV6-6	CASSYRPADAGNTIYF	TGTGCCAGCAGTTATCGGCCAGCCGATGCTGGAAACACCATATATTTT